The sequence of this T cell receptor (beta chain) was determined in a study of neurological immune-mediated disorders. In this sample, this clonotype turned up a few times. The time point: longitudinal time-point 1 (baseline). The controls, all healthy individuals, were blood bank volunteers in Maryland, USA. A 10-nucleotide random UMI tagged transcripts in template-switch 5'RACE cDNA synthesis. TCRdb re-analysed the 5' RACE reads in MiXCR, keeping a single row per CDR3 protein. This sample yields 60,000 to 90,000 distinct CDR3 sequences, of which roughly 10% are seen a single time; roughly a tenth belongs to the top ten. V lost 1 base, J lost 0 bases, and 11 bases lay in between. The CDR3 totals 16 residues. Germline V gene data show CDR1 as SGHRS and CDR2 as YFSETQ.

The sequence was collected from a man in his thirties or forties in good health. Material: PBMCs. The genes are TRBV5-1 and TRBJ2-1, with D maybe TRBD2 (6 bases). The CDR3 DNA reads TGCGCCAGCAGCTTGACGGGAGAGGGCTCCTACAATGAGCAGTTCTTC. This sequence encodes CASSLTGEGSYNEQFF.